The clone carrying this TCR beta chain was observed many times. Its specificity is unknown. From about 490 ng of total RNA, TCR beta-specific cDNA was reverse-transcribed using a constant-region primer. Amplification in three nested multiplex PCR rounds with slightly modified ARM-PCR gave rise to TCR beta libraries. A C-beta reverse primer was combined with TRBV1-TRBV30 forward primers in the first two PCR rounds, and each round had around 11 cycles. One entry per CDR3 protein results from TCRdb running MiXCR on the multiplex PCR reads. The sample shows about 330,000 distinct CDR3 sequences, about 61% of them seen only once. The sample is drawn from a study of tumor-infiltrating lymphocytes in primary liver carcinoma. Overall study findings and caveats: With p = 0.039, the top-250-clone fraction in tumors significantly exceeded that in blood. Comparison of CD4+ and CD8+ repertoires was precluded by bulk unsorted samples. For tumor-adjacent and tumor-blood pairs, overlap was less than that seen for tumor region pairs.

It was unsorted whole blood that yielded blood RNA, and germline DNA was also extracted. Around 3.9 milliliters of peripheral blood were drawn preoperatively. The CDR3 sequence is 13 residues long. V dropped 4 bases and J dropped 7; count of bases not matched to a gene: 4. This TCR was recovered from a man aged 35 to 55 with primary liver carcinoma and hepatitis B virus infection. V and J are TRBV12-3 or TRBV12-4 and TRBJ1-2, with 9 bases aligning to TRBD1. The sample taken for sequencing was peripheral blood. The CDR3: CASSSTGGFGYTF. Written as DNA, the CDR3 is TGTGCCAGCAGTTCGACAGGGGGGTTTGGCTACACCTTC.